This T cell receptor (beta chain) is from a study of blood T cells in healthy people across ages. Turning to the study itself: For every two T cells, template switching captured about one barcoded beta molecule.

Using a J-beta primer mix together with a sample-barcoded 5' primer, a second PCR was run for roughly 6 to 12 cycles. Researchers report that a template-switch adaptor with 12 random nucleotides tagged each cDNA molecule. TCRdb called the 5' RACE reads again in MiXCR, with one record for every CDR3 protein. The repertoire has around 1,000,000 distinct CDR3 sequences, almost 25% of them found once; the top ten carry less than 0.85%. The sample was also linked to a second study, of T cells of mothers and their children. Per that paper: Related and unrelated pairs show TCR recombination output that thymic selection shapes similarly.

The sequence came from a girl aged 2-10 years in good health. Sequenced sample: blood.

Written as DNA, the CDR3 is TGCGCCAGCAGAGTATCCCTAGGGGAAAAACTGTTTTTT. Translated, it gives CASRVSLGEKLFF. This chain connects TRBV5-1 to TRBJ1-4; D not certain. The V end was cut by 5 bases, the J end by 8 bases, with 13 bases between. Germline values: CDR1 SGHRS, CDR2 YFSETQ. The CDR3 loop spans 13 amino acids.